Sequencing of this T cell receptor beta chain was carried out in a study of blood T cell repertoires in COVID-19. Cohort allocation depended upon clinical history that participants reported. Cohort 3 donors counted as recovered after two negative PCRs, clearance, or resolved symptoms. The ends were cut back, 2 bases at V and 0 bases at J, with 10 bases in the middle. There are 16 residues in the CDR3. CDR1 is SGHTA and CDR2 is FQGNSA in the germline V gene. In the source study's methods: Amplification from reference gene primers served as the basis for estimated nucleated cell counts. Sequencing was performed with immunoSEQ multiplex PCR; in TCRdb, only in-frame clones are kept and a portion is missing. The DNA gave D and trimming, while V, J and clone size come from that table. The table records about 290,000 clones, 89% of them present only once.

The TCR originated in a woman aged 40 to 55 who had recovered from COVID-19. The gene calls are TRBV7-2 and TRBJ2-2; unclear D gene. The sequenced sample was PBMCs or T cells enriched from blood (not recorded which). The CDR3 is CASSLRSVANTGELFF. In DNA, the CDR3 is TGTGCCAGCAGCTTACGTTCGGTCGCGAACACCGGGGAGCTGTTTTTT.